This T cell receptor (beta chain) is drawn from a study of blood T cell repertoires in COVID-19. Looking at the study overall: Either two negative PCRs, clearance, or symptom resolution qualified Cohort 3 donors as recovered. Spain, Italy and the United States supplied samples that represented acute and convalescent COVID-19.

Trimming at V came to 1 base and at J to 7 bases, leaving 4 bases not matched to a gene. The CDR3 is 14 residues long. Germline V gene sequence: CDR1 KGHSH, CDR2 LQKENI. Clones were sequenced by immunoSEQ multiplex PCR, and TCRdb holds only the in-frame ones, with some missing. Counted here are roughly 150,000 clones, 65% to 80% occurring once; the ten biggest clones make up under 20%. V and J are TRBV18 and TRBJ2-1; TRBD2 aligns across 7 bases. Material: PBMCs or T cells enriched from blood (not recorded which). This receptor was taken from a woman aged 70-85 years in a cohort exposed to, infected with or recovered from COVID-19 (not recorded which). The DNA of the CDR3 is TGTGCCAGCTCACCACGGGAGGGCCAGAATGAGCAGTTCTTC. Translation: CASSPREGQNEQFF.